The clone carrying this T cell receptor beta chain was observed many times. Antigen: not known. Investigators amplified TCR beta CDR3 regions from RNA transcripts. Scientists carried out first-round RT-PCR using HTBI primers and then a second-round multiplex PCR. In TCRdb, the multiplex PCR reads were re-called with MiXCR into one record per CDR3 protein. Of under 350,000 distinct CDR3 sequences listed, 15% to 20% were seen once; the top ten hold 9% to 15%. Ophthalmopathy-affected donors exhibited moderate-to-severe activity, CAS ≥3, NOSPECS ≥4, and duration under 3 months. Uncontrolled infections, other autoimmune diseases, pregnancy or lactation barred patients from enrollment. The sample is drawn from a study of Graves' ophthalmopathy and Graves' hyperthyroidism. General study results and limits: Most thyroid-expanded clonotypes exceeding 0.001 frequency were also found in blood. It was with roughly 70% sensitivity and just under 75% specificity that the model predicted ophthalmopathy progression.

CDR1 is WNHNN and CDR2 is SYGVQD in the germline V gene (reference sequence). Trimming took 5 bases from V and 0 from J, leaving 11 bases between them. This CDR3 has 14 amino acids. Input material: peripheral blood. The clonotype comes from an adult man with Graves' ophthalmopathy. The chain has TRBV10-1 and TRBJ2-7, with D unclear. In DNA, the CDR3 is TGCGCCAGCAGTCCCCACCTAGACTCCTACGAGCAGTACTTC. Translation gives CASSPHLDSYEQYF.